Listed below are T cell receptor beta chains from one sample, sequenced in a study of monozygotic twins with inflammatory bowel disease. TCRdb re-called the 5' RACE reads and catalogs CDR3 proteins one per entry, DNA excluded. Found here are some 170,000 distinct CDR3 sequences; the top ten clones hold less than 8%. The specimen was blood. The source of these receptors is a human donor with ulcerative colitis or Crohn's disease, or a healthy co-twin of an affected twin (not recorded which). Both conserved end residues are part of each CDR3.

v_call,j_call,cdr3_aa
TRBV27,TRBJ1-5,CASSQRQGPQHF
TRBV7-2,TRBJ2-7,CASSLAGVSYEQYF
TRBV23-1,TRBJ1-5,CASSQSQRQPQHF
TRBV14,TRBJ1-4,CASSQEIGGGGEKLFF
TRBV5-1,TRBJ2-7,CASSLSGGSSYEQYF
TRBV6-5,TRBJ1-5,CASSYSSRGGEPQHF
TRBV20-1,TRBJ1-5,CSASQSGTANQPQHF
TRBV20-1,TRBJ1-6,CSARDPQGAHNSPLHF
TRBV11-2,TRBJ1-1,CASSFVGTGLNTEAFF
TRBV7-2,TRBJ1-3,CASSLGPGNTIYF
TRBV9,TRBJ1-5,CASSVGQGQPQHF
TRBV10-3,TRBJ2-3,CAIGREAGFTDTQYF
TRBV20-1,TRBJ2-7,CSAGGARSSYEQYF
TRBV19,TRBJ1-1,CASSTSGGIEAFF
TRBV20-1,TRBJ2-6,CSAREVPGANVLTF
TRBV5-1,TRBJ1-4,CASSLAPGAGEKLFF
TRBV6-2/TRBV6-3,TRBJ2-1,CASLDGTSGLSAYNEQFF
TRBV2,TRBJ2-3,CASRGQAALRTDTQYF
TRBV5-1,TRBJ2-1,CASSLEQGLNEQFF
TRBV20-1,TRBJ1-6,CSASRISFRLDSPLHF
TRBV18,TRBJ2-7,CASSSPGSGSRYEQYF
TRBV5-1,TRBJ1-1,CASSLELWWPENTEAFF
TRBV20-1,TRBJ2-3,CSAGRRARSTDTQYF